Presented here are 4 T cell receptor beta chains from one specimen sequenced in a study of blood T cell repertoires in COVID-19. Profiled with immunoSEQ multiplex PCR; TCRdb holds only in-frame clones, not every one. Here the sample spans around 230,000 clones, 87% being singletons. Sequencing was performed on peripheral blood. These receptors were collected from a man aged 55 to 70 who had recovered from COVID-19.

V gene TRBV10-3 combines with J gene TRBJ2-2, with TRBD2 matching 8 bases. CDR1 and CDR2 (germline): ENHRY, SYGVKD. V lost 0 bases and J lost 2; bases outside the gene matches: 2. This CDR3 comprises 16 residues. CDR3 region: CAISESGGGNTGELFF. In nucleotides, the CDR3 is TGTGCCATCAGTGAGTCCGGGGGGGGAAACACCGGGGAGCTGTTTTTT.

The sample holds a few counts of this clone. The V gene is TRBV4-2, the J gene TRBJ1-1; possibly TRBD1 for D (6 bases). This CDR3 contains 16 residues. Between the trimmed V and J ends, which lost 0 bases and 8 bases, there was a span of 19 bases. In germline, CDR1 is LGHNA, CDR2 YNFKEQ. CDR3 in amino acids: CASSQEVLQGVTEAFF. The CDR3 DNA follows: TGTGCCAGCAGCCAAGAAGTTTTACAGGGCGTGACGGAAGCTTTCTTT.

The sample holds a few counts of this clone. The chain has TRBV7-9 and TRBJ1-5, with D unresolved. Germline assignment: CDR1 SEHNR and CDR2 FQNEAQ (reference sequence). V was clipped by 3 bases and J by 0 bases, with 9 bases between them. This CDR3 is built from 15 residues. CDR3 sequence reads: CASSFSDYSNQPQHF. CDR3 nucleotides: TGTGCCAGCAGCTTCTCGGACTATAGCAATCAGCCCCAGCATTTT.

The gene calls are TRBV19 and TRBJ2-7; TRBD1 is a possible D gene (6 bases). V shed 4 bases and J shed 7 bases, with 14 bases lying between them. The CDR3 sequence is 13 residues long. Germline CDR1 reads LNHDA; CDR2 reads SQIVND (reference sequence). CDR3 protein: CASSTQGTREQYF. In DNA, the CDR3 is TGTGCCAGTAGTACTCAGGGGACGCGAGAGCAGTACTTC. Drawing the rest from reference TRBV19 and TRBJ2-7, the complete variable domain is DGGITQSPKYLFRKEGQNVTLSCEQNLNHDAMYWYRQDPGQGLRLIYYSQIVNDFQKGDIAEGYSVSREKKESFPLTVTSAQKNPTAFYLCASSTQGTREQYFGPGTRLTVT.